The 29 T cell receptor beta chains listed next were all sequenced from one sample in a study of blood T cell repertoires in COVID-19. TCRdb keeps only in-frame clones here, not all; method: immunoSEQ multiplex PCR. The profile shows 200,000 to 250,000 clones, under 85% of them singletons. The specimen sequenced was peripheral blood. These receptors were taken from a woman aged 30 to 39 with COVID-19, enrolled during active disease.

The chain uses TRBV3-1 (or the pseudogene TRBV3-2) and TRBJ2-3; 10 positions match TRBD2. The CDR3 spans 14 residues. Trimming at V came to 8 bases and at J to 4 bases, leaving 6 bases not matched to a gene. Germline V CDR1 and CDR2: LGHDT, YNNKEL (reference sequence). This chain's CDR3 is CASPSGGRADTQYF. CDR3 DNA: TGTGCCAGCCCTAGCGGGGGTAGAGCAGATACGCAGTATTTT.

The gene calls are TRBV2 and TRBJ1-4; D is undetermined. From germline, CDR1 is SNHLY and CDR2 FYNNEI. Trimming left V 7 bases short and J 1 base short, with 10 bases between. This CDR3 comprises 14 residues. This chain's CDR3 is CASTRTGTNEKLFF. CDR3 DNA: TGTGCCAGCACCCGGACTGGAACTAATGAAAAACTGTTTTTT.

The genes are TRBV7-2 and TRBJ2-5; 12 nucleotides line up with TRBD1. There are 17 residues in the CDR3. CDR1 is SGHTA and CDR2 is FQGNSA in the germline V gene. After removal of 1 base from V and 5 bases from J, the junction contained 8 bases not matched to a gene. In nucleotides, the CDR3 is TGTGCCAGCAGCTTAGTGGGACAGGGGGCGAAGGGGGAGACCCAGTACTTC. Its translation is CASSLVGQGAKGETQYF.

The chain combines TRBV5-6 with TRBJ2-1; TRBD2 matches 8 bases. There are 16 residues in the CDR3. Per the germline V gene, CDR1 is SGHDT and CDR2 is YYEEEE. The trim removed 1 base at V and 4 bases at J, leaving 7 bases unmatched. CDR3 amino acids: CASSLFGSGGYNEQFF. CDR3 nucleotide sequence: TGTGCCAGCAGCTTGTTTGGGTCGGGAGGGTACAATGAGCAGTTCTTC. Full variable domain (missing parts from reference TRBV5-6 and TRBJ2-1): DAGVTQSPTHLIKTRGQQVTLRCSPKSGHDTVSWYQQALGQGPQFIFQYYEEEERQRGNFPDRFSGHQFPNYSSELNVNALLLGDSALYLCASSLFGSGGYNEQFFGPGTRLTVL.

This clone was seen more than once but under ten times. The sample holds other DNA sequences that translate to the same CDR3. The V and J genes are TRBV5-4 and TRBJ1-2; D is perhaps TRBD1 (5 bases). Trimming took 1 base from V and 7 from J, leaving 11 bases between them. The V gene's germline CDR1 is SGHNT and CDR2 YYREEE (reference sequence). The CDR3 length is 13 residues. CDR3 bases: TGTGCCAGCAGCTTGCAAGGGGAGGGTGGCTACACCTTC. It yields the protein CASSLQGEGGYTF.

This clone was detected only a few times. The CDR3 sequence: CASSAGWSALETQYF. DNA of the CDR3: TGCGCCAGCAGTGCCGGGTGGTCCGCCTTGGAGACCCAGTACTTC. The chain links TRBV5-1 to TRBJ2-5; no firm D call. Germline-derived CDR1 and CDR2 are SGHRS and YFSETQ. This CDR3 region has 15 residues. The germline V and J ends were trimmed by 5 bases and 5 bases, with 19 bases remaining between them.

This rearrangement joins TRBV5-1 to TRBJ1-1, with D maybe TRBD1 (5 bases). CDR1 is SGHRS and CDR2 is YFSETQ in the germline V gene. Trimming removed 4 bases from V and 1 base from J, with 14 bases in between. The CDR3 contains 15 residues. The CDR3 is CASSPIRQTNTEAFF. The CDR3 nucleotides read TGCGCCAGCAGCCCGATACGACAGACGAACACTGAAGCTTTCTTT.

As to this clone: At one boundary the junction diverges from the germline segment, which might be a read error. V gene TRBV9 combines with J gene TRBJ1-2; D perhaps matches TRBD1 (5 bases). CDR1 and CDR2 from the germline V gene are SGDLS and YYNGEE. The CDR3 loop spans 9 amino acids. The CDR3 sequence: CASGQNRNF. In nucleotides, the CDR3 is TGTGCCAGCGGACAAAACAGGAACTTC.

CDR3: CASSLVSGEPSSPYEQYF. In nucleotides, the CDR3 is TGCGCCAGCAGCTTGGTAAGTGGGGAGCCCTCATCCCCCTACGAGCAGTACTTC. This chain uses TRBV5-1 with TRBJ2-7; D is perhaps TRBD2 (5 bases). Trimming shortened V by 0 bases and J by 2 bases, and 21 bases separated the two germline ends. The CDR3 extends over 18 amino acids. Germline V gene data show CDR1 as SGHRS and CDR2 as YFSETQ. Combining the CDR3 with reference TRBV5-1 and TRBJ2-7 gives the whole variable domain KAGVTQTPRYLIKTRGQQVTLSCSPISGHRSVSWYQQTPGQGLQFLFEYFSETQRNKGNFPGRFSGRQFSNSRSEMNVSTLELGDSALYLCASSLVSGEPSSPYEQYFGPGTRLTVT.

The chain links TRBV11-1 to TRBJ2-7; 8 bases agree with TRBD1. CDR1 is SGHAT, CDR2 FQDESV, per germline (reference sequence). Germline trimming cut 4 bases from V and 6 bases from J; bases unmatched to any gene: 8. CDR3 length equals 14 residues. Here the CDR3 DNA reads TGTGCCAGCAGCTCCCACAGGGGGATGGGCGAGCAGTACTTC. It codes for CASSSHRGMGEQYF. Full variable domain (outside the CDR3, taken from reference TRBV11-1 and TRBJ2-7): EAEVAQSPRYKITEKSQAVAFWCDPISGHATLYWYRQILGQGPELLVQFQDESVVDDSQLPKDRFSAERLKGVDSTLKIQPAELGDSAMYLCASSSHRGMGEQYFGPGTRLTVT.

This clone appeared a few times. The chain couples TRBV7-2 to TRBJ1-1; D is unclear. The CDR3 covers 14 residues. V was cut by 7 bases and J by 3 bases, with 15 bases left in between. CDR1 is SGHTA, CDR2 FQGNSA, per germline. CDR3 nucleotide sequence: TGTGCCAGCACCCTAAGGCGGCGGGACACTGAAGCTTTCTTT. Translation: CASTLRRRDTEAFF.

The chain recombines TRBV7-2 with TRBJ2-5; 8 positions match TRBD1. CDR3 length: 13 amino acids. Germline CDR1 is SGHTA and CDR2 is FQGNSA. Unmatched junction bases numbered 2, after V lost 5 bases and J lost 3 bases. The CDR3 loop is CASSADREETQYF. As DNA, the CDR3 is TGTGCCAGCAGCGCGGACAGGGAAGAGACCCAGTACTTC.

This chain links TRBV28 with TRBJ2-7; 7 positions match TRBD1. The V gene's germline CDR1 is MDHEN and CDR2 SYDVKM. V was pared by 2 bases and J by 0 bases, with 4 bases of the junction left unmatched. CDR3 length: 15 residues. CDR3 DNA sequence: TGTGCCAGCAGTTTACCGGGACAGTTCTCCTACGAGCAGTACTTC. This gives the protein CASSLPGQFSYEQYF.

The CDR3 sequence: CASSEQIYGYTF. The CDR3 DNA reads TGTGCCAGCAGTGAACAGATCTATGGCTACACCTTC. This sequence joins TRBV6-1 and TRBJ1-2; D unclear. CDR3 length: 12 amino acids. Germline V gives CDR1 MNHNS, CDR2 SASEGT. V lost 2 bases to trimming and J lost 4 bases, with 5 bases between them.

The V call is TRBV2, the J call TRBJ2-7, with D unclear. The CDR3 covers 11 residues. Germline lookup yields CDR1 SNHLY and CDR2 FYNNEI. Deletions cut 4 bases from V and 3 bases from J, with 4 bases between. In DNA, the CDR3 is TGTGCCAGCAGTGCTTACTACGAGCAGTACTTC. Residues: CASSAYYEQYF. The full variable domain, with the rest looked up from reference TRBV2 and TRBJ2-7, is EPEVTQTPSHQVTQMGQEVILRCVPISNHLYFYWYRQILGQKVEFLVSFYNNEISEKSEIFDDQFSVERPDGSNFTLKIRSTKLEDSAMYFCASSAYYEQYFGPGTRLTVT.

The CDR3 nucleotides read TGTGCCAGCAGCAGGGGACAATCCTATGGCTACACCTTC. It codes for CASSRGQSYGYTF. The chain recombines TRBV7-9 with TRBJ1-2; possibly TRBD1 for D (6 bases). The CDR3 has 13 amino acids. From germline, CDR1 is SEHNR and CDR2 FQNEAQ (reference sequence). The V end lost 5 bases, the J end lost 4 bases, and 11 bases lay between the germline ends.

CDR3 sequence (DNA): TGTGCCAGCAGTTTATCCCCAAATGAAAAACTGTTTTTT. Translated: CASSLSPNEKLFF. The gene calls are TRBV28 and TRBJ1-4; D remains unclear. The CDR3 totals 13 residues. V lost 1 base and J lost 5, with 5 bases in between. The V gene's germline CDR1 is MDHEN and CDR2 SYDVKM.

The genes are TRBV20-1 and TRBJ1-4; D gene unclear. This CDR3 region has 12 residues. Per the germline V gene, CDR1 is DFQATT and CDR2 is SNEGSKA (reference sequence). The V and J ends lost 3 bases and 7 bases respectively, with 9 bases between them. Here the CDR3 reads CSASYNAEKLFF. In nucleotides, the CDR3 is TGCAGTGCTAGTTACAATGCTGAAAAACTGTTTTTT.

The chain uses TRBV6-6 and TRBJ2-3, with 9 positions matching TRBD2. Per germline, CDR1 MNHNY and CDR2 SVGAGI (reference sequence). V trimming: 2 bases; J trimming: 2 bases; junction bases outside the gene matches: 5. The CDR3 has 16 residues. The CDR3 sequence is CASSYGAGGLTDTQYF. CDR3 in DNA: TGTGCCAGCAGTTACGGAGCGGGAGGTCTCACAGATACGCAGTATTTT.

The CDR3: CASSLGGANEKLFF. In DNA form, the CDR3 reads TGCGCCAGCAGCCTAGGGGGAGCTAATGAAAAACTGTTTTTT. This sequence joins TRBV5-1 and TRBJ1-4, with D possibly matching TRBD1 (6 bases). With 4 bases removed from V and 3 bases from J, the gap between germline ends came to 10 bases. The germline V gene has CDR1 SGHRS and CDR2 YFSETQ. CDR3 length: 14 residues.

V is TRBV27 and J is TRBJ1-4, with a weak D call TRBD1 (6 bases). Germline CDR1 MNHEY, CDR2 SMNVEV (reference sequence). The length of the CDR3 is 11 residues. Trimming pared 2 bases from V and 11 bases from J, leaving 6 bases between. The CDR3 nucleotides read TGTGCCAGCAGTTTAAGGGGGAAACTGTTTTTT. Amino acids: CASSLRGKLFF.

The chain joins TRBV14 to TRBJ2-5; TRBD1 matches 9 bases. Trimming cost V 4 bases and J 4 bases; bases outside gene matches: 16. The length of the CDR3 is 18 residues. Germline lookup yields CDR1 SGHDN and CDR2 FVKESK. The CDR3 nucleotides are TGTGCCAGCAGCCCCTCCGAACAGGGGGCGTTTTTTCGAGAGACCCAGTACTTC. As protein: CASSPSEQGAFFRETQYF.

The chain carries TRBV7-6 and TRBJ2-1; D is unresolved. The CDR3 has 11 residues. Per germline, CDR1 SGHVS and CDR2 FNYEAQ. V dropped 5 bases and J dropped 10 bases, with 9 bases sitting between them. The CDR3 loop reads CASSPESEQFF. DNA of the CDR3: TGTGCCAGCAGCCCGGAGAGCGAGCAGTTCTTC.

The chain links TRBV10-3 to TRBJ1-2, with D perhaps TRBD1 (5 bases). The V end was cut by 7 bases, the J end by 8 bases, with 8 bases between. Germline CDR1 is ENHRY and CDR2 is SYGVKD. The length of the CDR3 is 10 residues. Written as DNA, the CDR3 is TGTGCCATCAAAGGGGTCGGCTACACCTTC. It codes for CAIKGVGYTF.

The chain carries TRBV15 and TRBJ2-1, with TRBD2 identical over 12 bases. From germline, CDR1 is LNHNV and CDR2 YYDKDF (reference sequence). This CDR3 has 14 amino acids. Trimming cost V 8 bases and J 7 bases; bases outside gene matches: 6. The CDR3 sequence is CATEPSGGVNEQFF. CDR3 DNA sequence: TGTGCCACCGAGCCTAGCGGGGGGGTAAATGAGCAGTTCTTC. Based on the CDR3 plus reference TRBV15 and TRBJ2-1, the full variable domain is DAMVIQNPRYQVTQFGKPVTLSCSQTLNHNVMYWYQQKSSQAPKLLFHYYDKDFNNEADTPDNFQSRRPNTSFCFLDIRSPGLGDTAMYLCATEPSGGVNEQFFGPGTRLTVL.

This rearrangement joins TRBV10-2 to TRBJ2-7; possible D gene TRBD1, 6 bases. Germline values: CDR1 WSHSY, CDR2 SAAADI. With 10 bases removed from V and 3 bases from J, the gap between germline ends came to 22 bases. CDR3 length: 15 residues. The CDR3 is CAIRAAVGGFYEQYF. In nucleotides, the CDR3 is TGCGCCATCAGGGCGGCAGTAGGGGGATTCTACGAGCAGTACTTC.

This chain connects TRBV5-4 to TRBJ2-1, with D possibly matching TRBD2 (5 bases). The germline V gene has CDR1 SGHNT and CDR2 YYREEE (reference sequence). The ends were cut back, 6 bases at V and 2 bases at J, with 12 bases in the middle. The CDR3 is made up of 14 amino acids. DNA for the CDR3: TGTGCCAGCATGGTTGCGGGCACCTACAATGAGCAGTTCTTC. This translates into CASMVAGTYNEQFF.

This clone was found once. The chain recombines TRBV5-4 with TRBJ1-6; no clear D. The V gene lost 0 bases and the J gene lost 8 bases, with 9 bases spanning the gap. The CDR3 has 14 amino acids. Germline loops: CDR1 SGHNT, CDR2 YYREEE (reference sequence). The CDR3 loop reads CASSLEGGYSPLHF. The CDR3 DNA sequence: TGTGCCAGCAGCTTGGAGGGAGGGTATTCACCCCTCCACTTT.

Only one count was recorded for this clone. V is TRBV5-8 and J is TRBJ1-5; TRBD1 matches 8 bases. Looked up from germline, CDR1 is SGHTS and CDR2 is YDEGEE. This CDR3 has 18 residues. V dropped 3 bases and J dropped 0; count of bases not matched to a gene: 11. The DNA of the CDR3 is TGTGCCAGCAGCTCCACACTAACAGGGGGTGGTAGCAATCAGCCCCAGCATTTT. This gives the protein CASSSTLTGGGSNQPQHF.